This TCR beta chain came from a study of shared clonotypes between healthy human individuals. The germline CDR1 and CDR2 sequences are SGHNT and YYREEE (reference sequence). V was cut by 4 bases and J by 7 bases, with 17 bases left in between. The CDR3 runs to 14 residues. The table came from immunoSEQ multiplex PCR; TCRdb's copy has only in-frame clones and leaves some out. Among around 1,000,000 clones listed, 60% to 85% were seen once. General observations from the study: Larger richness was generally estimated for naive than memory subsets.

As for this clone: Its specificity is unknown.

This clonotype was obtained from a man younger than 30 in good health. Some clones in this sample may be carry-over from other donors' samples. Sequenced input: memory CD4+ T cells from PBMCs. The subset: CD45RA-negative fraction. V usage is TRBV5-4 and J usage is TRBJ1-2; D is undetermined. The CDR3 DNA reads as TGTGCCAGCAGCCAACCAGTTCCCGAGGGTGGCTACACCTTC. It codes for CASSQPVPEGGYTF.